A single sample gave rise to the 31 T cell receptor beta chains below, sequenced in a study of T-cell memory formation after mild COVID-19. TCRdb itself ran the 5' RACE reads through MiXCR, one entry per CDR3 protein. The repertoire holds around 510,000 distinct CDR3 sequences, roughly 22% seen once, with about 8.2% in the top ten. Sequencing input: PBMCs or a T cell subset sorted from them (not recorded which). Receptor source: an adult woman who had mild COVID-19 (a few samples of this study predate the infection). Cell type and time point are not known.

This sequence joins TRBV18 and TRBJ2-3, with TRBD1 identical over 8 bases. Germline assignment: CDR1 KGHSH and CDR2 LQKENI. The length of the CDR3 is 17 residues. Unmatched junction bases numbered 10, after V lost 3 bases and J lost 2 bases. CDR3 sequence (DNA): TGTGCCAGCTCACCCGTTTTGGAGACAGGGGTCACAGATACGCAGTATTTT. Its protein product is CASSPVLETGVTDTQYF.

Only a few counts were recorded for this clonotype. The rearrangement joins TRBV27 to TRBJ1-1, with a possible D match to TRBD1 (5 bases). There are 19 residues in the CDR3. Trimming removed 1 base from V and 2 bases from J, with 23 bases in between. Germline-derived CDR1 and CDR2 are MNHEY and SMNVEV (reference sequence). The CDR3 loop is CASSLYPPRVQGPNTEAFF. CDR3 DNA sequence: TGTGCCAGCAGTTTATACCCCCCTCGCGTCCAGGGTCCTAACACTGAAGCTTTCTTT.

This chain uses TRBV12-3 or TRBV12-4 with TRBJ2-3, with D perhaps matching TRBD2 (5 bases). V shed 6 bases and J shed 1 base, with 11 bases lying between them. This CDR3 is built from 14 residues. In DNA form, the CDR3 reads TGTGCCAGCAGCCGCGACGGGGGCACAGATACGCAGTATTTT. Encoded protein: CASSRDGGTDTQYF.

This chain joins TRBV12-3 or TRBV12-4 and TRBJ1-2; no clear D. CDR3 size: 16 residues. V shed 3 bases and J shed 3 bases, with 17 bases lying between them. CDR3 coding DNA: TGTGCCAGCAGTTTTCGGTCTGTGTTGTCTTACTATGGCTACACCTTC. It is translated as CASSFRSVLSYYGYTF.

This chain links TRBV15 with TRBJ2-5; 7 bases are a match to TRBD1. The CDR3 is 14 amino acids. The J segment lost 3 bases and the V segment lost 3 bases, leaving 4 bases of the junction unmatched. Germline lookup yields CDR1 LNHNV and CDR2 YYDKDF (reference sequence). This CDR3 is CATSRGQLEETQYF. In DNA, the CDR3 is TGTGCCACCAGCAGGGGACAGCTGGAAGAGACCCAGTACTTC.

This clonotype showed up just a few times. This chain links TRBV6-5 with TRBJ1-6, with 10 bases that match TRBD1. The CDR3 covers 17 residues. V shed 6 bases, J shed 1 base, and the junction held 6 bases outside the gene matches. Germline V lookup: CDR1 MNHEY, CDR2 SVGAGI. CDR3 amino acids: CASRLGTGESYNSPLHF. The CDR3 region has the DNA TGTGCCAGCAGACTCGGGACAGGGGAGTCCTATAATTCACCCCTCCACTTT.

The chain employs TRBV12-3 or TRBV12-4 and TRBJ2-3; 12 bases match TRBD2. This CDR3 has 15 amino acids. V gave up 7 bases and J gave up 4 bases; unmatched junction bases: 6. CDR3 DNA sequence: TGTGCCAGCATTCTAACTAGCGGGAGGTCAGATACGCAGTATTTT. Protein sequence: CASILTSGRSDTQYF.

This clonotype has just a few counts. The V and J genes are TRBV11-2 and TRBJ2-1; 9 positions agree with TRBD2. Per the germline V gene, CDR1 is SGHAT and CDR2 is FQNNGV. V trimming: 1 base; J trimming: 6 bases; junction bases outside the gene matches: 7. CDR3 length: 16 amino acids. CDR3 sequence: CASSLAASGVANEQFF. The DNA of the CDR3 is TGTGCCAGCAGCTTAGCTGCTAGCGGGGTCGCCAATGAGCAGTTCTTC.

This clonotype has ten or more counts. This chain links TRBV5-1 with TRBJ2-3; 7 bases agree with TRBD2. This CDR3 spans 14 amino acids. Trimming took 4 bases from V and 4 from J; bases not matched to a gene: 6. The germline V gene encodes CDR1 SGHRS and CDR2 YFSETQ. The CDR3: CASSPPSGADTQYF. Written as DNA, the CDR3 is TGCGCCAGCAGCCCCCCTAGCGGAGCAGATACGCAGTATTTT.

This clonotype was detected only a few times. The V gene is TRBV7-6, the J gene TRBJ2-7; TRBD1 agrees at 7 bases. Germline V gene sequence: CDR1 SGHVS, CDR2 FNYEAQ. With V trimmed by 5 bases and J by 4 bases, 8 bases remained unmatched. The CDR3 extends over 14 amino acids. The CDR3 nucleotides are TGTGCCAGCAGCCAGTGGACAGGCGAGTACGAGCAGTACTTC. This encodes CASSQWTGEYEQYF.

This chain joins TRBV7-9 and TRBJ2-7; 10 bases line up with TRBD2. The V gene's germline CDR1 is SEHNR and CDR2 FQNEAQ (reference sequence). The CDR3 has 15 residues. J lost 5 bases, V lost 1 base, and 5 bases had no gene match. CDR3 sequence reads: CASSLGSSGSNEQYF. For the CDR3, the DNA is TGTGCCAGCAGCTTAGGGTCTAGCGGGAGTAACGAGCAGTACTTC.

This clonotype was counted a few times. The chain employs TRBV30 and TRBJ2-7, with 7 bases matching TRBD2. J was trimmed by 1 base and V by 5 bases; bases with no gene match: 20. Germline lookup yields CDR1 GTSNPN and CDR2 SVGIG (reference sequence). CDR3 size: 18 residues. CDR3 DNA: TGTGCCTGGTTTTCGGAGGTGGGGACGGGACTACGGTCCTACGAGCAGTACTTC. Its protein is CAWFSEVGTGLRSYEQYF.

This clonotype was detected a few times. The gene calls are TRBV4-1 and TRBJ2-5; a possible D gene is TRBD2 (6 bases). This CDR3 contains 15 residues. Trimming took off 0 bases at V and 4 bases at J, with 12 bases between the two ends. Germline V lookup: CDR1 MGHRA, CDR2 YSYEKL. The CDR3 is CASSQDKWRGETQYF. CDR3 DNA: TGCGCCAGCAGCCAAGACAAGTGGCGGGGAGAGACCCAGTACTTC.

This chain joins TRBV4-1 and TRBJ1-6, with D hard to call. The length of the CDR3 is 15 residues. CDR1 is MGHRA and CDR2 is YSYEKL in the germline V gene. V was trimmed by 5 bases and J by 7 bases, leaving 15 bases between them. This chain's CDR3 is CASSTHMTENSPLHF. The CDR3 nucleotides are TGCGCCAGCAGCACTCATATGACCGAGAATTCACCCCTCCACTTT.

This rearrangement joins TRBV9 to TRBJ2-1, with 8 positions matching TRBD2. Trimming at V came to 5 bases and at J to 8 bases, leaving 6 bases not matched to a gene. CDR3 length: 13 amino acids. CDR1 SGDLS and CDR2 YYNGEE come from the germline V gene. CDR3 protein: CASSAGTSYEQFF. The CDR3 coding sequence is TGTGCCAGCAGTGCCGGGACTAGTTATGAGCAGTTCTTC.

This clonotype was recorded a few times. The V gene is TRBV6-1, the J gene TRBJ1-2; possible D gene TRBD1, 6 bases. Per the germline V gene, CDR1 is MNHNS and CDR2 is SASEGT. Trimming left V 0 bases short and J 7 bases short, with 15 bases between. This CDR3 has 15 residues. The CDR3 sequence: CASSEAGGTASGYTF. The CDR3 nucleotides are TGTGCCAGCAGTGAAGCAGGGGGGACTGCGAGTGGCTACACCTTC.

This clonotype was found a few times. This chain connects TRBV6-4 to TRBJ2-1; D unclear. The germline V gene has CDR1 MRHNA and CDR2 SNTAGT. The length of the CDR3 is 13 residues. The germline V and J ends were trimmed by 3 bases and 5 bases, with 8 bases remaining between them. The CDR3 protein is CASSDFGHNEQFF. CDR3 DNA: TGTGCCAGCAGTGATTTTGGACACAATGAGCAGTTCTTC.

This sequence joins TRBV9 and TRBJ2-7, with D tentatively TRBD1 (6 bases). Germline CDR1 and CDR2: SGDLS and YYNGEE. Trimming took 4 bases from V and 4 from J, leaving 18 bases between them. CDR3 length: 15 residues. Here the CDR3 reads CASSLTGQPDYEQYF. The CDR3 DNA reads TGTGCCAGCAGCTTAACAGGACAGCCAGATTACGAGCAGTACTTC.

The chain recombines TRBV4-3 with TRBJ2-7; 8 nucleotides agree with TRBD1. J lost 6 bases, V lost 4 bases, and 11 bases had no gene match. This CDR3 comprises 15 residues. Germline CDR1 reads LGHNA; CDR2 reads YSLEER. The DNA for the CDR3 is TGCGCCAGCAGCCCATCGCAGGGGGCCTCAGTCGAGCAGTACTTC. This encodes CASSPSQGASVEQYF.

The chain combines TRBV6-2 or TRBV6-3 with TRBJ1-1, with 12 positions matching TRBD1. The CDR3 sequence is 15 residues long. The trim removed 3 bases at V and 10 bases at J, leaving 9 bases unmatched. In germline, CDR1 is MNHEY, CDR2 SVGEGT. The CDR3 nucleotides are TGTGCCAGCAGTTATGCCCCCGGGACAGGGGGCCGAGCTTTCTTT. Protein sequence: CASSYAPGTGGRAFF.

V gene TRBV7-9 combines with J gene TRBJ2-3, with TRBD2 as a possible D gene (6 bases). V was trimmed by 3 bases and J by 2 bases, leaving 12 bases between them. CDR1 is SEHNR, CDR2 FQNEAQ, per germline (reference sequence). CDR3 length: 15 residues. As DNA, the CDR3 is TGTGCCAGCAGCTTCCTTAGCGGATTCACAGATACGCAGTATTTT. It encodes CASSFLSGFTDTQYF.

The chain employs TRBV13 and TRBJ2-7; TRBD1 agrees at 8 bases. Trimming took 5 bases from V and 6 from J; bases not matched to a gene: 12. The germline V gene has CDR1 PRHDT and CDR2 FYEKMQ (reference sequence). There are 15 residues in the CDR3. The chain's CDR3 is CASSPRDRISLEQYF. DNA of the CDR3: TGTGCCAGCAGCCCTCGGGACAGGATCTCCCTCGAGCAGTACTTC.

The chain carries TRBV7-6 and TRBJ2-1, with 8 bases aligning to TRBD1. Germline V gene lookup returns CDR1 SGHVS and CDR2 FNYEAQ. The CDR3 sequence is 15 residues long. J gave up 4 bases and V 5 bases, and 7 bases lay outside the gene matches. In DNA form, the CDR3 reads TGTGCCAGCAGCCCGGAGGGGACAGGTTACAATGAGCAGTTCTTC. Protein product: CASSPEGTGYNEQFF. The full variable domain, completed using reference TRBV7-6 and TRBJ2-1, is GAGVSQSPRYKVTKRGQDVALRCDPISGHVSLYWYRQALGQGPEFLTYFNYEAQQDKSGLPNDRFSAERPEGSISTLTIQRTEQRDSAMYRCASSPEGTGYNEQFFGPGTRLTVL.

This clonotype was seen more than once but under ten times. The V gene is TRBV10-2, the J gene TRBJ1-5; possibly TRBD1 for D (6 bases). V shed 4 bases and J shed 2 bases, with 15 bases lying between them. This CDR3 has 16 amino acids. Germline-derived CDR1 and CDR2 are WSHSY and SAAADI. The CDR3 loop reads CASSAGGAGGNQPQHF. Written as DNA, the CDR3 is TGCGCCAGCAGTGCCGGGGGGGCGGGGGGCAATCAGCCCCAGCATTTT.

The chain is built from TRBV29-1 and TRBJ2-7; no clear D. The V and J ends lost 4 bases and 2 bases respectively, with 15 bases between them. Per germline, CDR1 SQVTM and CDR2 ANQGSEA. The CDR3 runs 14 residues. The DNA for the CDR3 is TGCAGCGTTGTAGAGCCAGAAGTCACCTACGAGCAGTACTTC. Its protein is CSVVEPEVTYEQYF.

CDR3 DNA sequence: TGCGCCAGCAGCTTGGAGCTACCTCTCAGCACAGATACGCAGTATTTT. Translated, it gives CASSLELPLSTDTQYF. The chain joins TRBV5-1 to TRBJ2-3; D ambiguous. CDR3 length equals 16 residues. The V and J ends lost 0 bases and 0 bases respectively, with 11 bases between them. Looked up from germline, CDR1 is SGHRS and CDR2 is YFSETQ.

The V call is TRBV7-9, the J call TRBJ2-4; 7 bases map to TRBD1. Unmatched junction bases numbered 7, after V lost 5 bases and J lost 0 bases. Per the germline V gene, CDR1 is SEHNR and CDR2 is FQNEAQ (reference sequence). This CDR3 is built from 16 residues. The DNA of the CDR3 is TGTGCCAGCAGCCGAACGACAGGGATAGCCAAAAACATTCAGTACTTC. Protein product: CASSRTTGIAKNIQYF.

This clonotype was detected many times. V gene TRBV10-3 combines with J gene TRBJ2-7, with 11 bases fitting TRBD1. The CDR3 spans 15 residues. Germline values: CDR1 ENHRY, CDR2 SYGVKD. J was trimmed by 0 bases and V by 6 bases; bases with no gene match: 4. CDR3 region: CAISPGQGASYEQYF. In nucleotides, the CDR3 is TGTGCCATCAGCCCCGGACAGGGGGCCTCCTACGAGCAGTACTTC.

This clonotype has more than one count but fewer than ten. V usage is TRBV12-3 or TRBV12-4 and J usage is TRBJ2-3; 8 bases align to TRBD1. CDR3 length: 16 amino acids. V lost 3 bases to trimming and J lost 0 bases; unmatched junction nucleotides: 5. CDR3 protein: CASSFWTGRSTDTQYF. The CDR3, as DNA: TGTGCCAGCAGTTTTTGGACAGGGCGGAGCACAGATACGCAGTATTTT.

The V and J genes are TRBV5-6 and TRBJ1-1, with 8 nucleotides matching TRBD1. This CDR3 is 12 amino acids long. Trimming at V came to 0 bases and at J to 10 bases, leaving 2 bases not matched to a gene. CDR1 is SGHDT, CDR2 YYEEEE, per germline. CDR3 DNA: TGTGCCAGCAGCTTGGTCGGGACAGGAGCTTTCTTT. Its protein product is CASSLVGTGAFF. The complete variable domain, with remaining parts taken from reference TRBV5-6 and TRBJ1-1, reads DAGVTQSPTHLIKTRGQQVTLRCSPKSGHDTVSWYQQALGQGPQFIFQYYEEEERQRGNFPDRFSGHQFPNYSSELNVNALLLGDSALYLCASSLVGTGAFFGQGTRLTVV.

The CDR3 DNA reads TGTGCCAGCAGCTTGGAACGGGATGACTACGAGCAGTACTTC. It is translated as CASSLERDDYEQYF. The gene calls are TRBV5-4 and TRBJ2-7, with D maybe TRBD2 (5 bases). The CDR3 is 14 residues long. Looked up from germline, CDR1 is SGHNT and CDR2 is YYREEE (reference sequence). V was cut by 0 bases and J by 3 bases, with 10 bases left in between.